This TCR beta chain is from a study of blood T cell repertoires in COVID-19 (dated by TCRdb to between 2020 and 2021). Notes on the research overall: Collaborator samples came from the United States, Italy and Spain and covered acute and convalescent phases of COVID-19. The prospective study material was composed of cDNA or gDNA derived from T cells, B-cell-depleted T cells, or PBMCs. Subjects who had been exposed to COVID-19, were actively infected with it, or had recovered from it provided the deeply sampled blood TCRbeta repertoires that made up the dataset. The repertoires were released in a freely available public database meant as a resource for research on the immune response to SARS-CoV-2. The samples were drawn from the first 160 participants of the ongoing ImmuneRACE study and from over a thousand subjects provided by 6 global collaborators. Sample metadata almost always included a de-identified subject ID, COVID-19 status, age in years and sex. Where HLA class I and class II types were available, the types were taken from metadata supplied by the sample provider, not from assay-based typing.

Note on this clone: No cognate antigen has been identified for it. Base-call qualities are not available, and no considerably larger clone is one nucleotide away.

The paper as a whole reports these results and caveats: Clinical and demographic metadata were provided uncurated, with the amount varying by source and participant.

Including cysteine and phenylalanine, the CDR3 has 14 amino acids. Just CDR3 DNA is preserved here, 42 bases in frame from base 1. Reading the germline V gene (reference sequence) gives CDR1 LNHNV and CDR2 YYDKDF. Deletion took 0 bases off V and 2 bases off J, with a span of 7 bases between the germline ends. TCRbeta CDR3 regions were amplified from genomic DNA by means of the immunoSEQ Assay, a bias-controlled multiplex PCR. Under the source paper's analysis protocol: Within the assay, amplification of reference gene primers was used to estimate how many nucleated cells each sample contained. To quantify the absolute abundance of each unique TCRbeta CDR3 rearrangement, sequence reads were collapsed and filtered. Productive Simpson clonality was computed per sample as the square root of Simpson's diversity index over productive rearrangements. TCRdb took this table from immuneACCESS and kept in-frame rearrangements with V and J called. Such tables lack part of the clones; where checked against another copy, unresolved V genes explain under half of the gap, and the rest is unexplained. For V, J and clone size, that table is used; D and trimming come from the DNA. The sample has about 180,000 clones on record, 84% of them singletons. Over 12% of the sample is in the top ten clones.

Participants in the prospective study were aged about 18 to 89 years, lived in over 20 United States geographic areas, and enrolled through a virtual design. To assign participants to cohorts, the prospective study relied on clinical history that participants themselves reported in a screening survey and a study questionnaire. For ImmuneRACE Cohort 3, a participant was defined as recovered based on two consecutive negative NP/OP PCR tests, clearance by a healthcare professional, or resolution of symptoms. In the prospective study, mobile phlebotomists collected whole blood, serum and a nasopharyngeal or oropharyngeal swab from each participant. Over an approximately two-month period, participants in the prospective study had the option of providing additional blood draws and questionnaires. Prospective study blood samples were shipped either frozen or at room temperature before DNA extraction.

The chain was built from TRBV15 and TRBJ1-2; there is no confident call for the D gene. This sequence originates from a man aged 50-59 years who had recovered from COVID-19. Sequences were obtained from PBMCs or T cells enriched from blood (not recorded which). In nucleotide form, the sequence is TGTGCCACCAGCAGAGAGAGCATAAACTATGGCTACACCTTC. Protein translation: CATSRESINYGYTF.